The 23 T cell receptor beta chains below all came from one sample that was sequenced in a study of blood T cell repertoires in COVID-19. Some clones are missing from TCRdb's copy, which holds only in-frame ones; the method was immunoSEQ multiplex PCR. Seen here are roughly 100,000 clones, 85% to 90% observed once, and the top ten hold 3% to 3.5%. Sequencing was performed on peripheral blood. The receptors come from a human donor in a cohort sampled during active COVID-19.

The chain uses TRBV29-1 and TRBJ1-3, with 7 bases that match TRBD1. Germline V lookup: CDR1 SQVTM, CDR2 ANQGSEA. V gave up 7 bases and J gave up 4 bases; unmatched junction bases: 10. CDR3 length: 14 residues. This CDR3 reads CSAIETGTGNTIYF. The CDR3 coding sequence is TGCAGCGCAATTGAGACAGGGACGGGAAACACCATATATTTT.

V is TRBV5-1 and J is TRBJ1-3; D uncertain. Trimming shortened V by 4 bases and J by 0 bases, and 8 bases separated the two germline ends. The germline V gene has CDR1 SGHRS and CDR2 YFSETQ. The CDR3 totals 14 residues. CDR3 bases: TGCGCCAGCAGCCCGACTACCTCTGGAAACACCATATATTTT. It translates to CASSPTTSGNTIYF.

The rearrangement uses TRBV2 and TRBJ2-5, with 10 bases that match TRBD2. The CDR3 covers 14 residues. With 5 bases clipped from V and 5 bases from J, the junction kept 5 bases outside the gene matches. Germline CDR1 SNHLY, CDR2 FYNNEI. DNA for the CDR3: TGTGCCAGCAGTAGCGGGGGGGCCTGGGAGACCCAGTACTTC. Its protein product is CASSSGGAWETQYF.

In this sample, this clone turned up once. The V call is TRBV6-6, the J call TRBJ2-1; D possibly corresponds to TRBD2 (5 bases). Germline CDR1 MNHNY, CDR2 SVGAGI (reference sequence). The CDR3 runs to 14 residues. The V end lost 7 bases, the J end lost 3 bases, and 13 bases lay between the germline ends. CDR3 sequence (DNA): TGTGCCAGCACCTCCCAACGGGACTACAATGAGCAGTTCTTC. This gives the protein CASTSQRDYNEQFF.

The CDR3 DNA is TGCGGAACTGGGAGCTATGGCTACACCTTC. Translating gives CGTGSYGYTF. The chain has TRBV20-1 and TRBJ1-2; no clear D gene. The CDR3 is 10 residues long. Germline V CDR1 and CDR2: DFQATT, SNEGSKA (reference sequence).

The gene calls are TRBV9 and TRBJ2-7, with 7 bases aligning to TRBD1. This CDR3 is built from 14 residues. After removal of 0 bases from V and 3 bases from J, the junction contained 3 bases not matched to a gene. CDR1 and CDR2 from the germline V gene are SGDLS and YYNGEE. CDR3 residues: CASSVEYRGYEQYF. The CDR3, as DNA: TGTGCCAGCAGCGTAGAGTACAGGGGCTACGAGCAGTACTTC.

The chain uses TRBV9 and TRBJ2-2, with 11 bases lining up with TRBD2. V was pared by 1 base and J by 4 bases, with 0 bases of the junction left unmatched. The CDR3 consists of 15 residues. Germline-derived CDR1 and CDR2 are SGDLS and YYNGEE. CDR3 sequence: CASSVTSGGTGELFF. The CDR3 DNA reads as TGTGCCAGCAGCGTAACTAGCGGGGGCACCGGGGAGCTGTTTTTT.

The V gene is TRBV7-6, the J gene TRBJ2-2; TRBD2 might be the D (5 bases). CDR1 SGHVS and CDR2 FNYEAQ come from the germline V gene. The CDR3 length is 18 residues. V dropped 3 bases and J dropped 2 bases, with 19 bases sitting between them. The CDR3 nucleotides are TGTGCCAGCAGCTTGAGGGCGGCGGTTGTTACTAACACCGGGGAGCTGTTTTTT. This encodes CASSLRAAVVTNTGELFF. The full variable domain, in which reference TRBV7-6 and TRBJ2-2 provide the parts outside the CDR3, is GAGVSQSPRYKVTKRGQDVALRCDPISGHVSLYWYRQALGQGPEFLTYFNYEAQQDKSGLPNDRFSAERPEGSISTLTIQRTEQRDSAMYRCASSLRAAVVTNTGELFFGEGSRLTVL.

This chain joins TRBV21-1 and TRBJ2-7; the table names TRBD2, a call not compared with the DNA. TRBV21-1 constitutes a pseudogene. The CDR3 consists of 16 residues. The CDR3 protein is CASSSSPGGPSYEQYF. The CDR3 DNA follows: TGTGCCAGCAGCAGCTCTCCCGGGGGGCCATCCTACGAGCAGTACTTC.

The chain is built from TRBV5-1 and TRBJ1-5, with TRBD1 matching over 7 bases. Germline-derived CDR1 and CDR2 are SGHRS and YFSETQ. V gave up 4 bases and J gave up 4 bases; unmatched junction bases: 5. The CDR3 is 14 amino acids. CDR3 residues: CASSLTGSNQPQHF. In nucleotides, the CDR3 is TGCGCCAGCAGCCTGACAGGGTCAAATCAGCCCCAGCATTTT.

This clone was observed a handful of times. This chain links TRBV4-2 with TRBJ1-6, with D possibly TRBD1 on 6 matching bases. Germline V gene data show CDR1 as LGHNA and CDR2 as YNFKEQ. Between the trimmed V and J ends, which lost 0 bases and 17 bases, there was a span of 11 bases. The CDR3 has 12 amino acids. The CDR3 loop is CASSQDHRAFHF. The CDR3 DNA reads TGTGCCAGCAGCCAAGATCACAGGGCTTTCCACTTT.

J is TRBJ1-6 and V is TRBV19; TRBD1 matches 7 bases. CDR3 length: 17 residues. Germline CDR1 is LNHDA and CDR2 is SQIVND (reference sequence). J lost 7 bases, V lost 3 bases, and 12 bases had no gene match. CDR3 loop: CASSIFPPGTANSPLHF. The CDR3, as DNA: TGTGCCAGTAGTATCTTCCCCCCCGGGACAGCCAATTCACCCCTCCACTTT.

In DNA, the CDR3 is TGCGCCAGCAGCCAAGATCGACAGGGGGTATACAATGAGCAGTTCTTC. As protein: CASSQDRQGVYNEQFF. The rearrangement uses TRBV4-3 and TRBJ2-1; TRBD1 matches 9 bases. The CDR3 consists of 16 residues. Per germline, CDR1 LGHNA and CDR2 YSLEER. J lost 4 bases, V lost 0 bases, and 4 bases had no gene match.

V gene TRBV2 combines with J gene TRBJ2-7, with D possibly being TRBD1 (6 bases). CDR1 is SNHLY, CDR2 FYNNEI, per germline. CDR3 size: 13 residues. Trimming removed 6 bases from V and 3 bases from J, with 12 bases in between. CDR3 sequence: CASRTDSFYEQYF. The DNA of the CDR3 is TGTGCCAGCAGAACGGACAGTTTCTACGAGCAGTACTTC.

The chain combines TRBV13 with TRBJ1-4, with D perhaps matching TRBD1 (6 bases). The germline CDR1 and CDR2 sequences are PRHDT and FYEKMQ (reference sequence). The CDR3 is 17 residues long. V dropped 4 bases and J dropped 0 bases, with 15 bases sitting between them. In DNA form, the CDR3 reads TGTGCCAGCAGCTCGGCAACAGGGACCGCAACTAATGAAAAACTGTTTTTT. Its protein is CASSSATGTATNEKLFF.

The V and J genes are TRBV6-2 or TRBV6-3 and TRBJ2-7; TRBD2 aligns across 14 bases. The J segment lost 5 bases and the V segment lost 2 bases, leaving 8 bases of the junction unmatched. Germline CDR1 is MNHEY and CDR2 is SVGEGT. The CDR3 spans 17 residues. For the CDR3, the DNA is TGTGCCAGCAGTTACCCGGGGGGGACTAGCGGGAGAAACGAGCAGTACTTC. It encodes CASSYPGGTSGRNEQYF.

This chain links TRBV18 with TRBJ2-5; TRBD2 matches 15 bases. The V and J ends lost 6 bases and 2 bases, in that order; junction bases with no gene match: 10. Germline lookup yields CDR1 KGHSH and CDR2 LQKENI. The CDR3 is made up of 18 amino acids. This CDR3 is CASSRPGLAGGIQETQYF. DNA of the CDR3: TGTGCCAGCTCCCGTCCCGGACTAGCGGGAGGGATTCAAGAGACCCAGTACTTC.

CDR3 coding DNA: TGTGCCAGCAGCCTCTGGGGAGCGGGGGGCTCCTACAATGAGCAGTTCTTC. Amino acids: CASSLWGAGGSYNEQFF. The V gene is TRBV7-3, the J gene TRBJ2-1; 9 bases map to TRBD2. Germline V lookup: CDR1 SGHTA, CDR2 FQGTGA. Trimming at V came to 5 bases and at J to 0 bases, leaving 8 bases not matched to a gene. The CDR3 is made up of 17 amino acids. The whole variable domain, filled in from reference TRBV7-3 and TRBJ2-1, reads GAGVSQTPSNKVTEKGKYVELRCDPISGHTALYWYRQSLGQGPEFLIYFQGTGAADDSGLPNDRFFAVRPEGSVSTLKIQRTERGDSAVYLCASSLWGAGGSYNEQFFGPGTRLTVL.

V and J are TRBV28 and TRBJ2-7; D perhaps matches TRBD1 (5 bases). CDR1 MDHEN and CDR2 SYDVKM come from the germline V gene. This CDR3 contains 17 residues. Trimming shortened V by 8 bases and J by 4 bases, and 27 bases separated the two germline ends. CDR3 residues: CASSPDWGSPLRYEQYF. CDR3 coding DNA: TGTGCCAGCTCCCCAGATTGGGGCTCCCCCCTCCGATACGAGCAGTACTTC.

The V and J genes are TRBV21-1 and TRBJ1-5; no DNA check was done on the table's D call, TRBD1. TRBV21-1 is flagged as a pseudogene. This CDR3 comprises 18 residues. The CDR3 DNA reads as TGTGCCAGCAGCAAAGAAGGGGACACATTATATAGCAATCAGCCCCAGCATTTT. Its protein is CASSKEGDTLYSNQPQHF.

DNA for the CDR3: TGTGCCAGCCCAATAGCAGGTCGCGGGAGTTCCGGGGAGCTGTTTTTT. Protein sequence: CASPIAGRGSSGELFF. The chain uses TRBV7-9 and TRBJ2-2, with TRBD2 identical over 7 bases. CDR1 and CDR2 from the germline V gene are SEHNR and FQNEAQ (reference sequence). Trimming took 8 bases from V and 6 from J; bases not matched to a gene: 15. The CDR3 runs 16 residues. Looking up the rest from reference TRBV7-9 and TRBJ2-2 gives the full variable domain: DTGVSQNPRHKITKRGQNVTFRCDPISEHNRLYWYRQTLGQGPEFLTYFQNEAQLEKSRLLSDRFSAERPKGSFSTLEIQRTEQGDSAMYLCASPIAGRGSSGELFFGEGSRLTVL.

As DNA, the CDR3 is TGTGCCAGCAGCTTAGGCCTAGCGGGAAGTACAGATACGCAGTATTTT. It specifies CASSLGLAGSTDTQYF. The gene calls are TRBV7-9 and TRBJ2-3, with TRBD2 matching 9 bases. Trimming took 1 base from V and 3 from J; bases not matched to a gene: 5. The CDR3 spans 16 residues. CDR1 and CDR2 from the germline V gene are SEHNR and FQNEAQ (reference sequence). Supplemented by reference TRBV7-9 and TRBJ2-3, the full variable domain reads DTGVSQNPRHKITKRGQNVTFRCDPISEHNRLYWYRQTLGQGPEFLTYFQNEAQLEKSRLLSDRFSAERPKGSFSTLEIQRTEQGDSAMYLCASSLGLAGSTDTQYFGPGTRLTVL.

The CDR3 DNA sequence: TGTGCCAGTAGTATAGGTCACGTCGCAGGGGGCGCGAATGGCTACACCTTC. Its translation: CASSIGHVAGGANGYTF. This rearrangement joins TRBV19 to TRBJ1-2; 8 nucleotides match TRBD1. Germline-derived CDR1 and CDR2 are LNHDA and SQIVND (reference sequence). This CDR3 has 17 amino acids. Losses at the gene ends were 1 base for V and 6 bases for J; bases not matched to a gene: 13.